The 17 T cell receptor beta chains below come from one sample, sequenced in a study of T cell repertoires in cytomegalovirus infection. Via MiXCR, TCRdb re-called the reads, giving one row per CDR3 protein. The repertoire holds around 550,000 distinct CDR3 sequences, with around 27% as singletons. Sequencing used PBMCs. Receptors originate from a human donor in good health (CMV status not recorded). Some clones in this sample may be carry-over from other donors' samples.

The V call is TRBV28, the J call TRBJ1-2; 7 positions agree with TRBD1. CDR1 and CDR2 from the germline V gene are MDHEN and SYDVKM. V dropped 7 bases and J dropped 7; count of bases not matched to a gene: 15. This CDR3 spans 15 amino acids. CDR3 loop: CASTVTGTEYSGYTF. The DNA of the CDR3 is TGTGCCAGCACCGTGACCGGGACAGAGTATAGTGGCTACACCTTC.

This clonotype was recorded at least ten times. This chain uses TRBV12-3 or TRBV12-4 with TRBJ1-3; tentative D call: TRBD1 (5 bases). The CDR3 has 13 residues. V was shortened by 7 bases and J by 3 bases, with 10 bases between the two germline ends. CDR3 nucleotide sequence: TGTGCCAGCAATCAGGGAAGTGGAAACACCATATATTTT. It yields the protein CASNQGSGNTIYF.

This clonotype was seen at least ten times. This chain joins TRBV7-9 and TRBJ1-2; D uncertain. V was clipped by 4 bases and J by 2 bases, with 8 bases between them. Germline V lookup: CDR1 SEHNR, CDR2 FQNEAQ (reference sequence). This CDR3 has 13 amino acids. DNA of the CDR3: TGTGCCAGCAGCTCCCCCCTGAACTATGGCTACACCTTC. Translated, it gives CASSSPLNYGYTF.

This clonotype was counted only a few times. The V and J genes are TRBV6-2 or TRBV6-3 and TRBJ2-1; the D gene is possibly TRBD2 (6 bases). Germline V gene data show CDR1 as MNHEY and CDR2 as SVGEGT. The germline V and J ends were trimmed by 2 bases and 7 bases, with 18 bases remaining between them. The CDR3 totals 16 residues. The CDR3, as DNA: TGTGCCAGCAGTTACCCTGCTAGCGCCCCGGGGAATGAGCAGTTCTTC. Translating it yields CASSYPASAPGNEQFF.

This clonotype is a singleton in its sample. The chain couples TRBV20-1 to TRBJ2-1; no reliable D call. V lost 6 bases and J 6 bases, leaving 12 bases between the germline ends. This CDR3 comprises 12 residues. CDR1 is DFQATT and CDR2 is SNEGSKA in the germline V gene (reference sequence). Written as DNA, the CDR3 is TGCAGTGCATACAGAACTCTCAATGAGCAGTTCTTC. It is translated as CSAYRTLNEQFF.

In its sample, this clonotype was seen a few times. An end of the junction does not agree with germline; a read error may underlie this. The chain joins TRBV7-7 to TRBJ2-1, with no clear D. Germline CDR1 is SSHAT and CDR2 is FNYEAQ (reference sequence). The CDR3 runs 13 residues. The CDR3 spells CASSLTQFNEQFF. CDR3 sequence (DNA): TGTGCTAGCAGCTTAACACAGTTCAATGAGCAGTTCTTC.

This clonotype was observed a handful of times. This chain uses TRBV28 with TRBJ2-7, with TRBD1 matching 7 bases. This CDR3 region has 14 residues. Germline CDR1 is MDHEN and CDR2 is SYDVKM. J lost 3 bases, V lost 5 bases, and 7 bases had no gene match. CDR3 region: CASSKPGQLYEQYF. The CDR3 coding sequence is TGTGCCAGCAGTAAGCCGGGACAGCTCTACGAGCAGTACTTC.

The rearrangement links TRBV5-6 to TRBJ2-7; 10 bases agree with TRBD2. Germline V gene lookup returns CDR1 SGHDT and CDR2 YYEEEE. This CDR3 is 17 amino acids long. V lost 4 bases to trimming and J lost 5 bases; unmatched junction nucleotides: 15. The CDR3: CASSPRVAGGLRDEQYV. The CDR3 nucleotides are TGTGCCAGCAGCCCGCGGGTAGCGGGAGGTCTTCGCGACGAGCAGTACGTC.

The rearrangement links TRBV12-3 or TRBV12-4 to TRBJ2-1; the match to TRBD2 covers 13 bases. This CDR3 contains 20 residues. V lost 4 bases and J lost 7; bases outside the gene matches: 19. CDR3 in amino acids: CASSWTRGLAGPGAGNEQFF. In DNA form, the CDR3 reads TGTGCCAGCAGTTGGACCCGGGGACTAGCGGGGCCCGGTGCGGGAAATGAGCAGTTCTTC.

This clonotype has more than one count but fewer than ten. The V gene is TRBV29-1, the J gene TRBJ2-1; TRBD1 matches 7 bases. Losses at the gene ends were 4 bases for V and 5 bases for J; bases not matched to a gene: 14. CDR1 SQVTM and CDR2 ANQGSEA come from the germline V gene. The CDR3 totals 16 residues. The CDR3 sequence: CSVVRGSPPRDNEQFF. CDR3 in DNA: TGCAGCGTTGTCAGGGGGTCTCCCCCGAGGGACAATGAGCAGTTCTTC.

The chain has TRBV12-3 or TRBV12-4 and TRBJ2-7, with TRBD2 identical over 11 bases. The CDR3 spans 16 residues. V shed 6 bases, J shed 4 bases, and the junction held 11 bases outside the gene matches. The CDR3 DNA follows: TGTGCCAGCAGCCGGTCAAGGACTAGCGGGCCTTACGAGCAGTACGTC. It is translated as CASSRSRTSGPYEQYV.

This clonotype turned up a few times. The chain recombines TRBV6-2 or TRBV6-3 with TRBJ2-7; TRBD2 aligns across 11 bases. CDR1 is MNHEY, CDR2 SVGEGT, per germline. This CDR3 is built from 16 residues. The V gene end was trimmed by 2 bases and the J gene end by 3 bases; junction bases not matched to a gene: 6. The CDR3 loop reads CASSYHGTSGFYEQYV. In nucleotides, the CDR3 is TGTGCCAGCAGTTACCACGGGACTAGCGGATTCTACGAGCAGTACGTC.

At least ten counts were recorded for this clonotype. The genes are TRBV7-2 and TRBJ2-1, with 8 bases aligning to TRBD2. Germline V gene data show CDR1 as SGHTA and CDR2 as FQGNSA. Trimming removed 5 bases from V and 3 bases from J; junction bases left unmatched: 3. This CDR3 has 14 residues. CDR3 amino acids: CASSSGSYYNEQFF. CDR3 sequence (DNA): TGTGCCAGCAGCAGCGGGAGTTACTACAATGAGCAGTTCTTC.

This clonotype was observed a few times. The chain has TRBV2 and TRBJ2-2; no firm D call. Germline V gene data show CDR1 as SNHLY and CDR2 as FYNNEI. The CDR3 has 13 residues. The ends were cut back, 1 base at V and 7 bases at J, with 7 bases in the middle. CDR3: CASSEVANGELFF. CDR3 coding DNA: TGTGCCAGCAGTGAAGTGGCGAACGGGGAGCTGTTTTTT. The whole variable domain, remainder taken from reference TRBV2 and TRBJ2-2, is EPEVTQTPSHQVTQMGQEVILRCVPISNHLYFYWYRQILGQKVEFLVSFYNNEISEKSEIFDDQFSVERPDGSNFTLKIRSTKLEDSAMYFCASSEVANGELFFGEGSRLTVL.

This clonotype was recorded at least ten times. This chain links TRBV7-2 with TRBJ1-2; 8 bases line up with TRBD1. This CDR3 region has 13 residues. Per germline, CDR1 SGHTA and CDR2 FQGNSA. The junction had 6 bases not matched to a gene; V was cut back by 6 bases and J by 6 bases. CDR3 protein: CASRTTGVDGYTF. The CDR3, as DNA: TGTGCCAGCAGGACGACAGGGGTAGATGGCTACACCTTC. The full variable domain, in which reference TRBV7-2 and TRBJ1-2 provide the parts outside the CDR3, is GAGVSQSPSNKVTEKGKDVELRCDPISGHTALYWYRQSLGQGLEFLIYFQGNSAPDKSGLPSDRFSAERTGGSVSTLTIQRTQQEDSAVYLCASRTTGVDGYTFGSGTRLTVV.

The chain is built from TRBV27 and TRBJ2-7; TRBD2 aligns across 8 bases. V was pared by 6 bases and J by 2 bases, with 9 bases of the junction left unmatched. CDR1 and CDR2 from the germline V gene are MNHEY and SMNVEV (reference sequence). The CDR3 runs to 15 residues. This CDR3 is CASRPHSGNAYEQYF. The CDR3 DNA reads TGTGCCAGCAGGCCCCATAGCGGGAACGCCTACGAGCAGTACTTC.

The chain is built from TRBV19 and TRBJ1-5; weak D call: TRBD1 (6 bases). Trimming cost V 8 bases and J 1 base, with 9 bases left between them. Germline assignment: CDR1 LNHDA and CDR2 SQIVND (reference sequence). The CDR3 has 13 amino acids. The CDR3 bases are TGTGCCAGTCGACAGGTCAGCAATCAGCCCCAGCATTTT. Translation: CASRQVSNQPQHF.